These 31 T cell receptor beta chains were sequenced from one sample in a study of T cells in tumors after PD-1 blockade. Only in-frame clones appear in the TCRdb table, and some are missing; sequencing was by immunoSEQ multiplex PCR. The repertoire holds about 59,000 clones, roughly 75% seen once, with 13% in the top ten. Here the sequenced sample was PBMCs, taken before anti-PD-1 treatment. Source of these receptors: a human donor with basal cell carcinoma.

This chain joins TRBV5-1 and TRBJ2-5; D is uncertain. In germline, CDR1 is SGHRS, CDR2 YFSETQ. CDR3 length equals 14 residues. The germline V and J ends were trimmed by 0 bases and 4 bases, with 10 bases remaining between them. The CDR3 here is CASSLGRYPETQYF. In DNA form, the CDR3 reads TGCGCCAGCAGCTTGGGGAGATATCCAGAGACCCAGTACTTC.

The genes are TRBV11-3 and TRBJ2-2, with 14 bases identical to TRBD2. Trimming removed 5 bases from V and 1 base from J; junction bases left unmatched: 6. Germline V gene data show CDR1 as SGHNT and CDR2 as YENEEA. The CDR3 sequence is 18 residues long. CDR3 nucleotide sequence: TGTGCCAGCAGCGGATCAGGACTAGCGGGGGGGAACACCGGGGAGCTGTTTTTT. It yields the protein CASSGSGLAGGNTGELFF.

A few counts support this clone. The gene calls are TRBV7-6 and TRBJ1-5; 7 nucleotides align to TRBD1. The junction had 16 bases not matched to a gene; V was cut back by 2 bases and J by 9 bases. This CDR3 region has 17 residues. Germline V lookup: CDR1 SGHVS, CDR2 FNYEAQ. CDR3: CASSLRRQGHAVSPQHF. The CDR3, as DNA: TGTGCCAGCAGCTTAAGAAGACAGGGCCACGCCGTCTCGCCCCAGCATTTT.

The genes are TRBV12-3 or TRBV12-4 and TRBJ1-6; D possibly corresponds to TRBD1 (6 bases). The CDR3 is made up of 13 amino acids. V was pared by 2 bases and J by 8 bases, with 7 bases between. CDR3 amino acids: CASSLRGYSPLHF. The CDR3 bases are TGTGCCAGCAGTTTAAGGGGGTATTCACCCCTCCACTTT.

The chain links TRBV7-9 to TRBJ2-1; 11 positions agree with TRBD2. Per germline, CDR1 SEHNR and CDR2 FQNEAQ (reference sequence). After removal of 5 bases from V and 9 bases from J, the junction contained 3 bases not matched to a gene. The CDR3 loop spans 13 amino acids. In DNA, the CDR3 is TGTGCCAGCAGCCCAGGACTAGCGGGTGAGCAGTTCTTC. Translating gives CASSPGLAGEQFF.

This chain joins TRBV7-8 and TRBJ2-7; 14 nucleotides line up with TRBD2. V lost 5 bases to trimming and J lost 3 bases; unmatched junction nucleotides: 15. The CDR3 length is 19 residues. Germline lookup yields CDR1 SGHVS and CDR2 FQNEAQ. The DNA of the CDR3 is TGTGCCAGCAGCCAAACACATTCGACTAGCGGGGGGGCCCGCTACGAGCAGTACTTC. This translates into CASSQTHSTSGGARYEQYF.

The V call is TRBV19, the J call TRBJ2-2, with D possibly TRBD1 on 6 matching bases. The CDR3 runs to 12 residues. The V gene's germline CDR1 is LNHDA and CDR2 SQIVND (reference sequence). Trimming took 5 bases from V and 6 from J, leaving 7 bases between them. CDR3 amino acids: CASSWGPGELFF. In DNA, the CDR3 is TGTGCCAGTAGTTGGGGGCCCGGGGAGCTGTTTTTT.

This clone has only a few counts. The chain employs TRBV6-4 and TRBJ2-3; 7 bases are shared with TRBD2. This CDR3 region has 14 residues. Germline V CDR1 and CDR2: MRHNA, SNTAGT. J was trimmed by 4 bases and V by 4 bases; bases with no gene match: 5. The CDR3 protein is CASSAGAGSDTQYF. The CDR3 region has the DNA TGTGCCAGCAGTGCAGGAGCGGGGTCAGATACGCAGTATTTT.

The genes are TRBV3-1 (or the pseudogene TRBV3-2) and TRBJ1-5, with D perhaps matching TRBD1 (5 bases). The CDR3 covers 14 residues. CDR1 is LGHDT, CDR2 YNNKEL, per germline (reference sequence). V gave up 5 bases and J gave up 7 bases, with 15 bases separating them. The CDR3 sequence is CASSRVGAGQPQHF. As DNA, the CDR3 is TGTGCCAGCAGCAGGGTCGGGGCAGGCCAGCCCCAGCATTTT.

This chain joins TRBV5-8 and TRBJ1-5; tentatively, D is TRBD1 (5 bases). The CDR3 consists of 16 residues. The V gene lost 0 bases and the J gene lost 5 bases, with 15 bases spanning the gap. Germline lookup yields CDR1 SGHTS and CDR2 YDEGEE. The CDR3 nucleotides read TGTGCCAGCAGCTTGGACCAGGGTTTACTTCATCAGCCCCAGCATTTT. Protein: CASSLDQGLLHQPQHF.

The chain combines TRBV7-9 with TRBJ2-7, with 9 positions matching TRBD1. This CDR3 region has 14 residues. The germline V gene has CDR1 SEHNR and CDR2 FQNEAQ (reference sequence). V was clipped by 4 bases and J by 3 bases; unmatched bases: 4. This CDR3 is CASSSTGGNYEQYF. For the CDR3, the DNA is TGTGCCAGCAGCTCGACAGGGGGTAACTACGAGCAGTACTTC.

The CDR3 nucleotides are TGTGCCAGCAGCGTAGACGGTCTTAGCAATCAGCCCCAGCATTTT. Encoded protein: CASSVDGLSNQPQHF. The chain couples TRBV9 to TRBJ1-5; the D is unclear. This CDR3 contains 15 residues. Trimming left V 0 bases short and J 0 bases short, with 7 bases between. CDR1 and CDR2 (germline): SGDLS, YYNGEE.

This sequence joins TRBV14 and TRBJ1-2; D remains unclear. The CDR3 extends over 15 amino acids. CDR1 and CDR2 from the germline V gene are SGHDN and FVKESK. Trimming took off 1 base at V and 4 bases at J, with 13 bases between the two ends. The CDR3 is CASSQAGVRGYGYTF. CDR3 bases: TGTGCCAGCAGCCAAGCGGGCGTACGGGGCTATGGCTACACCTTC.

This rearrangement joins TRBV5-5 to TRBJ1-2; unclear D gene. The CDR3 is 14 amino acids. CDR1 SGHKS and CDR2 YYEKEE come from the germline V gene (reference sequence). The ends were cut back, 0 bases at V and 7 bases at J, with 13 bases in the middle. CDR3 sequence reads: CASSLESNSGGYTF. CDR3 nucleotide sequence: TGTGCCAGCAGCTTGGAAAGCAATAGTGGTGGCTACACCTTC.

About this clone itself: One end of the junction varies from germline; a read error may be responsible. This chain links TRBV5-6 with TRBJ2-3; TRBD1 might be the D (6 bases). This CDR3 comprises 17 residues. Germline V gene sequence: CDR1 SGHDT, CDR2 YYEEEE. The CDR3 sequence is CASILGAGGFSTDTQYF. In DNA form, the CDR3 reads TGTGCCAGCATCTTGGGGGCTGGGGGATTTAGCACAGATACGCAGTATTTT. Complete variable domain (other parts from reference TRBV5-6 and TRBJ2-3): DAGVTQSPTHLIKTRGQQVTLRCSPKSGHDTVSWYQQALGQGPQFIFQYYEEEERQRGNFPDRFSGHQFPNYSSELNVNALLLGDSALYLCASILGAGGFSTDTQYFGPGTRLTVL.

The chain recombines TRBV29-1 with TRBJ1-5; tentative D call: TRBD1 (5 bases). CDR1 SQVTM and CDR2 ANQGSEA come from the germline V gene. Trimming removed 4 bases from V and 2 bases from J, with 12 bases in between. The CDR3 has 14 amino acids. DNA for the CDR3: TGCAGCGTTGGGGACGGAAGAGGCAATCAGCCCCAGCATTTT. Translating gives CSVGDGRGNQPQHF.

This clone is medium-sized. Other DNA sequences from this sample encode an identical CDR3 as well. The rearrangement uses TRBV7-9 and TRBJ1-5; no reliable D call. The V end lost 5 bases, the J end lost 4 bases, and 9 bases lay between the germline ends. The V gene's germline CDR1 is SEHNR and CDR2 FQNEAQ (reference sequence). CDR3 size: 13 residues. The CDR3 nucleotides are TGTGCCAGCAGCCGGACGGCGAATCAGCCCCAGCATTTT. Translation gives CASSRTANQPQHF.

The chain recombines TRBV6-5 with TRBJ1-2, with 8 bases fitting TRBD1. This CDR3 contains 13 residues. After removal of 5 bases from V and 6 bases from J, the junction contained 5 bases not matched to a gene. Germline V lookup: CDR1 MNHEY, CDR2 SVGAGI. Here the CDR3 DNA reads TGTGCCAGCAGTCCCGACAGGGGACATGGCTACACCTTC. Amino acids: CASSPDRGHGYTF.

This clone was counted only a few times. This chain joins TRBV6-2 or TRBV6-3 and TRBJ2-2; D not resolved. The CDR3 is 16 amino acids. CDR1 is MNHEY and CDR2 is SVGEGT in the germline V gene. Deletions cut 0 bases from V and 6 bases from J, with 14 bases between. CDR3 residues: CASSYSRVPRSGELFF. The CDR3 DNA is TGTGCCAGCAGTTACTCTCGGGTACCCAGGTCCGGGGAGCTGTTTTTT.

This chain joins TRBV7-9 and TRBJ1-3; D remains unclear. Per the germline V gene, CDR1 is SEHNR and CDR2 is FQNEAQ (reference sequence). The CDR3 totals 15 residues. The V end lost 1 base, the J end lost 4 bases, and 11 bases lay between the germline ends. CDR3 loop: CASSLGSVAGNTIYF. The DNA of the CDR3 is TGTGCCAGCAGCTTAGGGAGTGTGGCCGGAAACACCATATATTTT.

CDR3 residues: CASSDPGTSGSYEQYF. CDR3 nucleotides: TGTGCCAGCAGCGACCCGGGGACTAGCGGGTCCTACGAGCAGTACTTC. The chain is built from TRBV7-9 and TRBJ2-7, with 12 bases matching TRBD2. V lost 5 bases to trimming and J lost 1 base; unmatched junction nucleotides: 6. This CDR3 is built from 16 residues. Per germline, CDR1 SEHNR and CDR2 FQNEAQ (reference sequence).

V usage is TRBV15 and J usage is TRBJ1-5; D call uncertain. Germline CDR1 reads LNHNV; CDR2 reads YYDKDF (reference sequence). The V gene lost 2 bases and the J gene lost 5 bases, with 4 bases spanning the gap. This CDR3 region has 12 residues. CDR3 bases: TGTGCCACCAGCAGATCAGATCAGCCCCAGCATTTT. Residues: CATSRSDQPQHF.

CDR3 DNA sequence: TGTGCCAGCAGTAGGGACAGGGGTCAGCCCCAGCATTTT. Translated: CASSRDRGQPQHF. This chain connects TRBV6-5 to TRBJ1-5; 10 bases line up with TRBD1. CDR3 length: 13 residues. V shed 5 bases and J 6 bases; nucleotides not matched to a gene: 1. Looked up from germline, CDR1 is MNHEY and CDR2 is SVGAGI.

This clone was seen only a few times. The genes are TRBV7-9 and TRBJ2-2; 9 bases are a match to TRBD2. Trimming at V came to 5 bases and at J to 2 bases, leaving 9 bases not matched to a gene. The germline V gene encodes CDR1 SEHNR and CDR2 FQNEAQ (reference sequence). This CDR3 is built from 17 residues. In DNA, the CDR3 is TGTGCCAGCAGCGTCGGACGGGGACTAGCTAACACCGGGGAGCTGTTTTTT. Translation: CASSVGRGLANTGELFF.

This CDR3 is CASSLGGRSEEEQFF. CDR3 in DNA: TGCGCCAGCAGCTTGGGGGGGCGCTCTGAGGAAGAGCAGTTCTTC. V is TRBV5-1 and J is TRBJ2-1; D might be TRBD1 (6 bases). The CDR3 totals 15 residues. Germline CDR1 SGHRS, CDR2 YFSETQ. V was clipped by 0 bases and J by 10 bases, with 17 bases between them.

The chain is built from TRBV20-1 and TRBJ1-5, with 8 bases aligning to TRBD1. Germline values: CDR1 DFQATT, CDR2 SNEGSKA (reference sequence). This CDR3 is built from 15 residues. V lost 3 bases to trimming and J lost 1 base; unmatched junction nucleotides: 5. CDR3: CSASLTGGSNQPQHF. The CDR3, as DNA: TGCAGTGCTAGTCTCACAGGGGGAAGCAATCAGCCCCAGCATTTT.

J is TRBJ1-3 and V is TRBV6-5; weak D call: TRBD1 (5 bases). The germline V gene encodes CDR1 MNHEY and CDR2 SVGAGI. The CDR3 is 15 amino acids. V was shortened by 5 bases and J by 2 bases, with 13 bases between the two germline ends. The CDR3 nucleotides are TGTGCCAGCAGTCGGGTTCGAGGGGCTGGAAACACCATATATTTT. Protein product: CASSRVRGAGNTIYF.

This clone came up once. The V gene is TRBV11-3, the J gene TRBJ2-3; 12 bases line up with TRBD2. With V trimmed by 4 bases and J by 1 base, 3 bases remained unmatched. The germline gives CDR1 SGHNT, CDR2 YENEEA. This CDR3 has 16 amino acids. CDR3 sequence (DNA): TGTGCCAGCAGCTCCTGGACTAGCGGGGGCACAGATACGCAGTATTTT. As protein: CASSSWTSGGTDTQYF.

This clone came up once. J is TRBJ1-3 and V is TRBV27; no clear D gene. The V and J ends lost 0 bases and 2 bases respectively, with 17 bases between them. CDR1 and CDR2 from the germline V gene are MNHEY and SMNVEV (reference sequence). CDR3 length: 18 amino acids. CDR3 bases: TGTGCCAGCAGTTTATCCCATCGCAGTGGTTCGCCTGGAAACACCATATATTTT. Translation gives CASSLSHRSGSPGNTIYF.

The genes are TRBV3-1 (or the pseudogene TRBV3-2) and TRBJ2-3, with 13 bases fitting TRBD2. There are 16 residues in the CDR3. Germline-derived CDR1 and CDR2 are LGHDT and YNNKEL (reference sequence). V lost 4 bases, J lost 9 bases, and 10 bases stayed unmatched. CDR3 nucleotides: TGTGCCAGCAGCCCGAGACTAGCGGGGGGTCCCAGGACGCAGTATTTT. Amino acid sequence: CASSPRLAGGPRTQYF.

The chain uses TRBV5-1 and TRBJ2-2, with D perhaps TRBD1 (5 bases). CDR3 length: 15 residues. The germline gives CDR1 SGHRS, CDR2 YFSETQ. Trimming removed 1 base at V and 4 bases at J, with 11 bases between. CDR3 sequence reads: CASSLSRVGTGELFF. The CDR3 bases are TGCGCCAGCAGCTTGTCCAGGGTTGGCACCGGGGAGCTGTTTTTT. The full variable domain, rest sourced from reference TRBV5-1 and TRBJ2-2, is KAGVTQTPRYLIKTRGQQVTLSCSPISGHRSVSWYQQTPGQGLQFLFEYFSETQRNKGNFPGRFSGRQFSNSRSEMNVSTLELGDSALYLCASSLSRVGTGELFFGEGSRLTVL.